This TCR beta chain derives from a study of radiation and T cells in renal cell carcinoma. Clones were sequenced by immunoSEQ multiplex PCR, and TCRdb holds only the in-frame ones, with some missing. The sample comprises more than 75,000 clones, around 86% of which are singletons, and about 22% rests with the top ten. The trim removed 2 bases at V and 3 bases at J, leaving 1 base unmatched. CDR1 KGHSH and CDR2 LQKENI come from the germline V gene. The CDR3 contains 14 residues. Whole-study results and caveats: Top tumor clonotypes rose in blood 2 weeks post-radiation, then contracted.

Time point here: blood 2 weeks post-SBRT. Treatment in this sample: 15 Gy SBRT to primary tumor, nephrectomy 4 weeks later. Serial blood draws occurred at baseline and 2 and 4 weeks post-SBRT. This renal cell carcinoma was of the clear cell type. With regard to this clone: Its antigen remains unknown.

The chain recombines TRBV18 with TRBJ1-5; 7 positions agree with TRBD1. This TCR came from a woman between 50 and 59 years old with renal cell carcinoma. The source was blood, collected from a patient whose treatment included radiotherapy and nephrectomy. The CDR3: CASSPGTDNQPQHF. CDR3 sequence (DNA): TGTGCCAGCTCACCAGGGACAGACAATCAGCCCCAGCATTTT.